Listed below are T cell receptor beta chains from one sample, sequenced in a study of blood T cell repertoires in COVID-19. Some clones are missing from TCRdb's copy, which holds only in-frame ones; the method was immunoSEQ multiplex PCR. The repertoire holds 110,000 or so clones, with 70% to 80% as singletons. The material sequenced was peripheral blood. These receptors all stem from a man between 65 and 79 years old with acute or convalescent COVID-19. Each CDR3 is given with its conserved first and last residue.

v_gene,j_gene,CDR3aa
TRBV20-1,TRBJ2-7,CSASPPSDSYEQYF
TRBV2,TRBJ2-7,CASSETGGLWEQYF
TRBV3-1/TRBV3-2,TRBJ2-2,CASSQGGLASSTGELFF
TRBV2,TRBJ2-7,CASSGGQGAAYEQYF
TRBV24-1,TRBJ2-5,CATSDLKTGRETQYF
TRBV6-5,TRBJ2-2,CASSYLTGTGELFF
TRBV7-6,TRBJ1-4,CASSSPPGQGWNEKLFF
TRBV28,TRBJ1-1,CASRPDRYTEAFF
TRBV15,TRBJ1-5,CATSISYSNQPQHF
TRBV7-2,TRBJ1-1,CASSLNSKTEAFF
TRBV30,TRBJ2-3,CAWDPGQGERDTQYF
TRBV2,TRBJ1-1,CASLSPERAFTEAFF
TRBV30,TRBJ2-1,CAWKLAGEQFF
TRBV29-1,TRBJ2-3,CSVEGLGQGSDTQYF
TRBV7-8,TRBJ1-3,CATRGHSGNTIYF
TRBV9,TRBJ2-2,CASTGITGELFF
TRBV7-3,TRBJ2-1,CASSQGLAAYNEQFF
TRBV9,TRBJ2-3,CASSAGMTDTQYF
TRBV5-1,TRBJ1-1,CASSYGTGGTEAFF
TRBV9,TRBJ2-5,CASSVRDRETQYF
TRBV3-1/TRBV3-2,TRBJ1-2,CASSQGPGQSYGYTF
TRBV5-5,TRBJ2-2,CASSLRQNTGELFF
TRBV15,TRBJ1-1,CATSNGLRGNTEAFF
TRBV19,TRBJ2-7,CASSIGTGFGEQYF
TRBV29-1,TRBJ2-2,CSVGDRSNTGELFF